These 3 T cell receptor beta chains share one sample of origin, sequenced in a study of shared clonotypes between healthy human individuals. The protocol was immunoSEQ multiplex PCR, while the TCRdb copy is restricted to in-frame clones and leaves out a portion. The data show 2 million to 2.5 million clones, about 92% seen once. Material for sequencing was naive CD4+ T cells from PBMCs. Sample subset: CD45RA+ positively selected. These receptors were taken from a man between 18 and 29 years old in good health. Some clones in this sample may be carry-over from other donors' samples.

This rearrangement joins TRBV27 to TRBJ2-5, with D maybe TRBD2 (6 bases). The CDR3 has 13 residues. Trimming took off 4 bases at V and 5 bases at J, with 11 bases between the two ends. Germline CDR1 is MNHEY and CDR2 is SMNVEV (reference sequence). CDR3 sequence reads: CASSWDSWETQYF. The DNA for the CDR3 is TGTGCCAGCAGTTGGGACTCCTGGGAGACCCAGTACTTC.

The CDR3 protein is CASKGDSNTGELFF. The CDR3 DNA follows: TGTGCCAGCAAGGGGGACTCGAACACCGGGGAGCTGTTTTTT. The genes are TRBV2 and TRBJ2-2; tentatively, D is TRBD1 or TRBD2 (6 bases each). Germline V gene data show CDR1 as SNHLY and CDR2 as FYNNEI. The length of the CDR3 is 14 residues. The ends were cut back, 7 bases at V and 0 bases at J, with 9 bases in the middle.

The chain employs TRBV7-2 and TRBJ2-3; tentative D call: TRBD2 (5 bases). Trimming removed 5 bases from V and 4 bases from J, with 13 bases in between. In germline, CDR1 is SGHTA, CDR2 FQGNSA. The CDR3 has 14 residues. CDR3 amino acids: CASSPRGSADTQYF. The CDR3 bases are TGTGCCAGCAGCCCAAGAGGGAGTGCAGATACGCAGTATTTT.